The 18 T cell receptor beta chains given below trace back to one sample, sequenced in a study of response to subunit inactivated influenza vaccine. TCRdb fed the RT-PCR reads into MiXCR, producing one record per CDR3 protein. The data contain a few hundred thousand distinct CDR3 sequences, around 15% of them singletons. The starting material was PBMCs from blood, obtained about 11 days after vaccination. These receptors were taken from a man over 45 who received an inactivated influenza vaccine.

CDR3 region: CASSPLRGSNQPQHF. CDR3 bases: TGTGCCAGCAGCCCTCTACGGGGTAGCAATCAGCCCCAGCATTTT. The chain joins TRBV21-1 to TRBJ1-5. TRBV21-1 is a documented pseudogene. This CDR3 region has 15 residues.

This sequence joins TRBV10-3 and TRBJ1-1; tentatively, D is TRBD1 (5 bases). Looked up from germline, CDR1 is ENHRY and CDR2 is SYGVKD. The CDR3 has 16 residues. The V and J ends lost 5 bases and 1 base respectively, with 17 bases between them. The CDR3 nucleotides are TGTGCCATCAGTTTGAGTGTTCGGCAGGGGAACACTGAAGCTTTCTTT. It translates to CAISLSVRQGNTEAFF.

This clonotype was seen only a few times. The chain employs TRBV5-6 and TRBJ1-5; 8 nucleotides line up with TRBD1. CDR1 and CDR2 (germline): SGHDT, YYEEEE. The CDR3 is made up of 15 amino acids. J lost 1 base, V lost 4 bases, and 4 bases had no gene match. The CDR3 loop is CASSRRQGSNQPQHF. CDR3 in DNA: TGTGCCAGCAGCCGACGACAGGGGAGCAATCAGCCCCAGCATTTT.

The chain combines TRBV6-2 or TRBV6-3 with TRBJ2-1; 13 bases are shared with TRBD2. Trimming took 6 bases from V and 7 from J; bases not matched to a gene: 6. The germline gives CDR1 MNHEY, CDR2 SVGEGT. This CDR3 is 15 amino acids long. Written as DNA, the CDR3 is TGTGCCAGCAGCATGACTAGCGGGGGGATTAATGAGCAGTTCTTC. This translates into CASSMTSGGINEQFF.

J is TRBJ2-2 and V is TRBV28; no firm D call. CDR1 and CDR2 (germline): MDHEN, SYDVKM. CDR3 length equals 17 residues. Between the trimmed V and J ends, which lost 5 bases and 1 base, there was a span of 17 bases. Here the CDR3 reads CASSRMGNFGNTGELFF. In DNA form, the CDR3 reads TGTGCCAGCAGTAGGATGGGGAACTTCGGGAACACCGGGGAGCTGTTTTTT.

This clonotype was seen a few times. V is TRBV9 and J is TRBJ2-6; D gene unclear. V shed 0 bases and J shed 2 bases, with 12 bases lying between them. Germline values: CDR1 SGDLS, CDR2 YYNGEE. The CDR3 runs 17 residues. The CDR3 bases are TGTGCCAGCAGCGTAGCTACGAGAGGACCTGGGGCCAACGTCCTGACTTTC. Its translation: CASSVATRGPGANVLTF.

This clonotype appeared a few times. J is TRBJ2-5 and V is TRBV9; D may be TRBD2 (5 bases). The CDR3 is 16 amino acids. V lost 0 bases and J lost 1, with 13 bases in between. Germline V lookup: CDR1 SGDLS, CDR2 YYNGEE. DNA for the CDR3: TGTGCCAGCAGCGTAGGGAGCGGCTACATCCAAGAGACCCAGTACTTC. It specifies CASSVGSGYIQETQYF.

This sequence joins TRBV3-1 and TRBJ1-4; D perhaps matches TRBD1 (5 bases). With 0 bases removed from V and 6 bases from J, the gap between germline ends came to 8 bases. Germline V gene lookup returns CDR1 LGHDT and CDR2 YNNKEL (reference sequence). The CDR3 has 14 residues. CDR3 DNA sequence: TGTGCCAGCAGCCAAGAAGGGACTTATGAAAAACTGTTTTTT. Translated, it gives CASSQEGTYEKLFF.

The rearrangement links TRBV6-1 to TRBJ2-3; TRBD1 aligns across 7 bases. Germline V gene sequence: CDR1 MNHNS, CDR2 SASEGT. V lost 6 bases and J lost 4; bases outside the gene matches: 10. There are 15 residues in the CDR3. The CDR3: CASSQGGSSADTQYF. CDR3 nucleotides: TGTGCCAGCAGCCAAGGGGGCAGTTCGGCAGATACGCAGTATTTT.

The V gene is TRBV9, the J gene TRBJ2-2; TRBD2 might be the D (6 bases). This CDR3 has 16 residues. CDR1 SGDLS and CDR2 YYNGEE come from the germline V gene. V lost 3 bases and J 2 bases, leaving 14 bases between the germline ends. The CDR3 region is CASSGSGAENTGELFF. The DNA for the CDR3 is TGTGCCAGCAGCGGGTCGGGAGCGGAAAACACCGGGGAGCTGTTTTTT. Full variable domain (missing parts from reference TRBV9 and TRBJ2-2): DSGVTQTPKHLITATGQRVTLRCSPRSGDLSVYWYQQSLDQGLQFLIQYYNGEERAKGNILERFSAQQFPDLHSELNLSSLELGDSALYFCASSGSGAENTGELFFGEGSRLTVL.

As concerns this clonotype: This could be a read error, since a much larger clone is one nucleotide away. The V gene is TRBV28, the J gene TRBJ2-3; the D is unclear. Germline CDR1 is MDHEN and CDR2 is SYDVKM. Trimming left V 6 bases short and J 4 bases short, with 5 bases between. The CDR3 extends over 11 amino acids. The CDR3 reads CASSKADTQYF. In nucleotides, the CDR3 is TGTGCCAGCAGCAAAGCAGATACGCAGTATTTT. The entire variable domain, with the rest obtained from reference TRBV28 and TRBJ2-3, is as follows: DVKVTQSSRYLVKRTGEKVFLECVQDMDHENMFWYRQDPGLGLRLIYFSYDVKMKEKGDIPEGYSVSREKKERFSLILESASTNQTSMYLCASSKADTQYFGPGTRLTVL.

This clonotype was seen ten or more times. The V and J genes are TRBV12-3 or TRBV12-4 and TRBJ1-6, with D possibly being TRBD1 (5 bases). The length of the CDR3 is 12 residues. Trimming stripped 6 bases from V and 9 bases from J, with 9 bases between. The CDR3 coding sequence is TGTGCCAGCAGCACCGGGGGTTCACCCCTCCACTTT. Its translation is CASSTGGSPLHF.

The genes are TRBV20-1 and TRBJ2-3; perhaps TRBD1 as D (6 bases). V was pared by 5 bases and J by 2 bases, with 11 bases between. This CDR3 contains 13 residues. CDR1 DFQATT and CDR2 SNEGSKA come from the germline V gene (reference sequence). The CDR3 here is CSADGGSTDTQYF. The CDR3 nucleotides read TGCAGTGCTGATGGGGGCTCCACAGATACGCAGTATTTT.

This clonotype showed up many times. The genes are TRBV29-1 and TRBJ2-2, with D unclear. Germline V CDR1 and CDR2: SQVTM, ANQGSEA. Trimming removed 4 bases from V and 6 bases from J, with 9 bases in between. The CDR3 spans 12 residues. CDR3 in amino acids: CSVVGKAGELFF. The CDR3 bases are TGCAGCGTTGTTGGAAAGGCCGGGGAGCTGTTTTTT.

This clonotype was observed once. The chain recombines TRBV5-6 with TRBJ2-5; 7 positions agree with TRBD1. The CDR3 extends over 15 amino acids. Germline CDR1 and CDR2: SGHDT and YYEEEE. V trimming: 4 bases; J trimming: 5 bases; junction bases outside the gene matches: 11. The DNA for the CDR3 is TGTGCCAGCAGCATCGGGACAGCTTATATTGAGACCCAGTACTTC. Translated, it gives CASSIGTAYIETQYF. The full variable domain, rest sourced from reference TRBV5-6 and TRBJ2-5, is DAGVTQSPTHLIKTRGQQVTLRCSPKSGHDTVSWYQQALGQGPQFIFQYYEEEERQRGNFPDRFSGHQFPNYSSELNVNALLLGDSALYLCASSIGTAYIETQYFGPGTRLLVL.

Many counts were recorded for this clonotype. The genes are TRBV7-9 and TRBJ2-3, with D uncertain. The CDR3 length is 14 residues. Germline lookup yields CDR1 SEHNR and CDR2 FQNEAQ (reference sequence). The ends were cut back, 4 bases at V and 3 bases at J, with 11 bases in the middle. The CDR3 DNA follows: TGTGCCAGCAGCTCTCGGACCCTGACAGATACGCAGTATTTT. Amino acids: CASSSRTLTDTQYF.

The J gene is TRBJ1-4, the V gene TRBV18; no firm D call. The CDR3 is made up of 15 amino acids. Germline V gene lookup returns CDR1 KGHSH and CDR2 LQKENI. V shed 6 bases and J shed 3 bases, with 14 bases lying between them. CDR3 sequence: CASSPSGLPNEKLFF. CDR3 nucleotides: TGTGCCAGCTCGCCTTCCGGGCTGCCTAATGAAAAACTGTTTTTT.

This chain joins TRBV10-3 and TRBJ1-4, with unresolved D. The V gene lost 8 bases and the J gene lost 8 bases, with 15 bases spanning the gap. CDR1 and CDR2 (germline): ENHRY, SYGVKD. The CDR3 spans 13 residues. The CDR3 nucleotides are TGTGCCATCGCTGAGCGGGTTTGGGAAAAACTGTTTTTT. It is translated as CAIAERVWEKLFF.